The 18 T cell receptor beta chains presented below share a single source sample, sequenced in a study of naive and memory T cell subsets. Study conclusions and caveats: Naive repertoires, especially CD8, held a few larger clonotypes, possibly memory cells re-expressing CD45RA.

Their antigens are not known. An equimolar mix of two oligonucleotides served as the beta constant-region primer for TRBC1 and TRBC2. The ligated cDNA underwent four PCR rounds using SP2 and nested alpha and beta constant-region primers. TCRdb re-called the UMI-ligation and nested PCR reads with MiXCR, one entry per CDR3 protein. The sample records approximately 140,000 distinct CDR3 sequences, 15% to 20% being singletons. Sequenced sample: naive CD8+ T cells from blood. The receptors shown here come from a human donor in good health.

The rearrangement joins TRBV28 to TRBJ1-5; TRBD1 matches 8 bases. CDR3 length: 12 residues. CDR1 and CDR2 from the germline V gene are MDHEN and SYDVKM. Germline trimming cut 6 bases from V and 9 bases from J; bases unmatched to any gene: 4. The CDR3 DNA reads as TGTGCCAGCAGAAACGACAGGGGGCCCCAGCATTTT. It is translated as CASRNDRGPQHF.

This clonotype appeared a few times. V usage is TRBV29-1 and J usage is TRBJ2-7; TRBD1 matches at 9 bases. Trimming took 7 bases from V and 3 from J; bases not matched to a gene: 7. CDR1 is SQVTM, CDR2 ANQGSEA, per germline. The CDR3 sequence is 13 residues long. The CDR3 spells CSARTGDHYEQYF. The CDR3 DNA follows: TGCAGCGCCCGGACAGGGGATCACTACGAGCAGTACTTC.

The genes are TRBV6-2 or TRBV6-3 and TRBJ2-1; D remains unclear. V lost 4 bases and J lost 9, with 7 bases in between. The CDR3 extends over 11 amino acids. The germline V gene encodes CDR1 MNHEY and CDR2 SVGEGT. CDR3 sequence: CASSWSSEQFF. In DNA form, the CDR3 reads TGTGCCAGCAGTTGGTCGAGTGAGCAGTTCTTC.

The genes are TRBV6-5 and TRBJ1-1; D remains unclear. Trimming took off 0 bases at V and 5 bases at J, with 10 bases between the two ends. This CDR3 region has 14 residues. Germline V lookup: CDR1 MNHEY, CDR2 SVGAGI. The CDR3 nucleotides are TGTGCCAGCAGTTACTCTCTACCGGGGACTGAAGCTTTCTTT. Amino acid sequence: CASSYSLPGTEAFF.

This rearrangement joins TRBV20-1 to TRBJ1-4; D ambiguous. Germline values: CDR1 DFQATT, CDR2 SNEGSKA (reference sequence). Between the trimmed V and J ends, which lost 3 bases and 8 bases, there was a span of 16 bases. This CDR3 spans 14 amino acids. Written as DNA, the CDR3 is TGCAGTGCTAGCCCGACGTCGCTTGTCGAAAAACTGTTTTTT. Translation gives CSASPTSLVEKLFF.

In its sample, this clonotype was seen once. Since a much larger clone is just one base distant, this may be a read error. The chain is built from TRBV11-1 and TRBJ1-1; D not resolved. The CDR3 is made up of 13 amino acids. With 6 bases removed from V and 1 base from J, the gap between germline ends came to 9 bases. The germline CDR1 and CDR2 sequences are SGHAT and FQDESV (reference sequence). CDR3 sequence reads: CASSLSENTEAFF. The CDR3 DNA is TGTGCCAGCAGTTTAAGCGAGAACACTGAAGCTTTCTTT.

This chain links TRBV27 with TRBJ1-2; no clear D. Germline lookup yields CDR1 MNHEY and CDR2 SMNVEV (reference sequence). V was pared by 3 bases and J by 4 bases, with 12 bases between. The CDR3 has 14 residues. The CDR3 sequence: CASSFGGSLYGYTF. The CDR3 DNA sequence: TGTGCCAGCAGTTTTGGCGGATCCCTCTATGGCTACACCTTC.

V and J are TRBV7-9 and TRBJ2-1; D is uncertain. CDR3 length: 13 residues. V lost 4 bases, J lost 3 bases, and 7 bases lay in between. CDR1 is SEHNR and CDR2 is FQNEAQ in the germline V gene (reference sequence). The CDR3 nucleotides read TGTGCCAGCAGCTCCTACAACTACAATGAGCAGTTCTTC. Protein product: CASSSYNYNEQFF.

This chain connects TRBV13 to TRBJ1-4; 7 bases line up with TRBD1. Per the germline V gene, CDR1 is PRHDT and CDR2 is FYEKMQ (reference sequence). Trimming removed 5 bases from V and 0 bases from J; junction bases left unmatched: 3. This CDR3 region has 15 residues. DNA for the CDR3: TGTGCCAGCAGCGGAACAGGGGCAACTAATGAAAAACTGTTTTTT. It codes for CASSGTGATNEKLFF.

The chain has TRBV28 and TRBJ1-1; TRBD1 aligns across 8 bases. This CDR3 spans 14 amino acids. Germline CDR1 is MDHEN and CDR2 is SYDVKM. With 5 bases clipped from V and 5 bases from J, the junction kept 7 bases outside the gene matches. For the CDR3, the DNA is TGTGCCAGCAGTGCGCCCAGGGGGCCTACTGAAGCTTTCTTT. Protein sequence: CASSAPRGPTEAFF.

This clonotype was seen only a few times. The chain combines TRBV14 with TRBJ2-1; D gene unclear. The CDR3 consists of 16 residues. Per germline, CDR1 SGHDN and CDR2 FVKESK. Trimming left V 1 base short and J 0 bases short, with 10 bases between. The CDR3 loop is CASSQVPPPSYNEQFF. DNA for the CDR3: TGTGCCAGCAGCCAAGTGCCCCCACCCTCCTACAATGAGCAGTTCTTC.

There are a few counts of this clonotype. DNA of the CDR3: TGTGCCAGCAGCCTGGGGACGGTTCCCCATGGCTACACCTTC. Protein sequence: CASSLGTVPHGYTF. The chain couples TRBV5-6 to TRBJ1-2, with D possibly being TRBD1 (5 bases). This CDR3 has 14 amino acids. Trimming left V 4 bases short and J 6 bases short, with 16 bases between. CDR1 SGHDT and CDR2 YYEEEE come from the germline V gene.

This clonotype was counted only a few times. The J gene is TRBJ2-2, the V gene TRBV6-6; maybe TRBD1 (5 bases). The CDR3 has 17 residues. CDR1 is MNHNY and CDR2 is SVGAGI in the germline V gene (reference sequence). V was cut by 0 bases and J by 6 bases, with 17 bases left in between. CDR3 sequence (DNA): TGTGCCAGCAGTTACTCGAAGACAGTCTTAATGGCCGGGGAGCTGTTTTTT. It encodes CASSYSKTVLMAGELFF.

This sequence joins TRBV5-1 and TRBJ1-1; tentative D call: TRBD1 (5 bases). The CDR3 covers 15 residues. Germline V CDR1 and CDR2: SGHRS, YFSETQ. V lost 2 bases to trimming and J lost 0 bases, with 11 bases between them. The CDR3 is CASSFTGRMNTEAFF. Here the CDR3 DNA reads TGCGCCAGCAGCTTCACAGGACGTATGAACACTGAAGCTTTCTTT.

The J gene is TRBJ2-7, the V gene TRBV2; maybe TRBD1 (6 bases). This CDR3 comprises 15 residues. Germline V CDR1 and CDR2: SNHLY, FYNNEI. V was cut by 6 bases and J by 5 bases, with 20 bases left in between. The CDR3 DNA reads TGTGCCAGCAGGGCCGGACAGCCAGGACTTCACGAGCAGTACTTC. It encodes CASRAGQPGLHEQYF.

The rearrangement links TRBV6-1 to TRBJ2-1, with D tentatively TRBD2 (6 bases). The CDR3 has 15 amino acids. With 2 bases removed from V and 3 bases from J, the gap between germline ends came to 11 bases. CDR1 and CDR2 (germline): MNHNS, SASEGT. The CDR3 is CASSEWPSDYNEQFF. CDR3 bases: TGTGCCAGCAGTGAATGGCCTAGCGACTACAATGAGCAGTTCTTC.

The genes are TRBV15 and TRBJ2-5; no reliable D call. This CDR3 has 16 residues. CDR1 is LNHNV, CDR2 YYDKDF, per germline (reference sequence). V lost 0 bases and J 4 bases, leaving 15 bases between the germline ends. CDR3 residues: CATSRDWRSYGETQYF. CDR3 sequence (DNA): TGTGCCACCAGCAGAGATTGGCGGTCCTACGGAGAGACCCAGTACTTC. The full variable domain, rest sourced from reference TRBV15 and TRBJ2-5, is DAMVIQNPRYQVTQFGKPVTLSCSQTLNHNVMYWYQQKSSQAPKLLFHYYDKDFNNEADTPDNFQSRRPNTSFCFLDIRSPGLGDTAMYLCATSRDWRSYGETQYFGPGTRLLVL.

The chain joins TRBV6-2 or TRBV6-3 to TRBJ1-5; D ambiguous. Trimming left V 7 bases short and J 8 bases short, with 12 bases between. Germline values: CDR1 MNHEY, CDR2 SVGEGT. The CDR3 length is 12 residues. CDR3 sequence (DNA): TGTGCCAGCACCCAAGGAGTGGAGCCCCAGCATTTT. This sequence encodes CASTQGVEPQHF.